The 2 T cell receptor beta chains in this list originate from one sample, sequenced in a study of blood T cell repertoires in COVID-19. TCRdb's copy holds only in-frame clones and misses some; the assay was immunoSEQ multiplex PCR. The sample contains around 270,000 clones, roughly 90% of which appear only once. The source material was peripheral blood. These receptor sequences come from a man aged 55 to 70 who had recovered from COVID-19.

The chain uses TRBV7-2 and TRBJ2-4; the D gene is possibly TRBD1 (5 bases). This CDR3 is built from 14 residues. The germline V and J ends were trimmed by 1 base and 6 bases, with 10 bases remaining between them. Germline loops: CDR1 SGHTA, CDR2 FQGNSA. CDR3 region: CASSLVAGRNIQYF. The CDR3 DNA reads as TGTGCCAGCAGCTTAGTGGCAGGGCGAAACATTCAGTACTTC.

This clone is a singleton in its sample. This chain joins TRBV7-2 and TRBJ2-5; 9 bases agree with TRBD2. The CDR3 runs to 16 residues. The V gene end was trimmed by 7 bases and the J gene end by 1 base; junction bases not matched to a gene: 10. From germline, CDR1 is SGHTA and CDR2 FQGNSA. The CDR3 here is CASNFGGSGGQETQYF. As DNA, the CDR3 is TGTGCCAGCAACTTCGGGGGTAGCGGGGGCCAAGAGACCCAGTACTTC.